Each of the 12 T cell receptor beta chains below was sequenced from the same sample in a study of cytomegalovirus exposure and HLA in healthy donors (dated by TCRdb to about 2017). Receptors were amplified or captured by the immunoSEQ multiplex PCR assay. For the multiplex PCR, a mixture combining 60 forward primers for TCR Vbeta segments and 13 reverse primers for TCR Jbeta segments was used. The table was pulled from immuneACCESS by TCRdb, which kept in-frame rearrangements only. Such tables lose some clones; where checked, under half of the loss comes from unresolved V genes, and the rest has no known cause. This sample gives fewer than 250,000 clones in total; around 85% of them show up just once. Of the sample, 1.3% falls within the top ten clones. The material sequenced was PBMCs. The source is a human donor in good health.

CDR3 sequence (DNA): TGTGCCAGCAACCCGGCGGAGGGCTATGGCTACACCTTC. Translating gives CASNPAEGYGYTF. The chain combines TRBV6-5 with TRBJ1-2; D call uncertain. Germline V gives CDR1 MNHEY, CDR2 SVGAGI. The V end was cut by 7 bases, the J end by 4 bases, with 13 bases between. CDR3 length: 13 amino acids.

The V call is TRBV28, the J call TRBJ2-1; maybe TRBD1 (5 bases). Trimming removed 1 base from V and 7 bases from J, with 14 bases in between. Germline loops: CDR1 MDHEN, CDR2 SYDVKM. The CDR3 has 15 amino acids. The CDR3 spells CASSLFTQGTNEQFF. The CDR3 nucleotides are TGTGCCAGCAGTTTATTCACCCAGGGTACAAATGAGCAGTTCTTC.

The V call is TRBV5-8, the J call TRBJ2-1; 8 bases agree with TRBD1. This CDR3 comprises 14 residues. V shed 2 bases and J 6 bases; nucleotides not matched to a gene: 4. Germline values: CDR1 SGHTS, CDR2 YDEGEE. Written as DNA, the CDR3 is TGTGCCAGCAGCTTAGGACAGGGAGGCAATGAGCAGTTCTTC. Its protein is CASSLGQGGNEQFF.

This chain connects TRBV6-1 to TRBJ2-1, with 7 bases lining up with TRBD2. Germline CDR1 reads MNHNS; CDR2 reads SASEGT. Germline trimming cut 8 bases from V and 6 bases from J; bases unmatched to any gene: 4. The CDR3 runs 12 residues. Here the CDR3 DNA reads TGTGCCAGCGTTGGGACTATCAATGAGCAGTTCTTC. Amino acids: CASVGTINEQFF.

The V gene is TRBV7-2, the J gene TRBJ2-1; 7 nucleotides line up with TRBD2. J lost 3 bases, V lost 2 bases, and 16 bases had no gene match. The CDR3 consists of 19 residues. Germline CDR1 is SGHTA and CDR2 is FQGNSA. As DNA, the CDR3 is TGTGCCAGCAGCTTACTTGGACAAGCAGGGCTAGCGGTCTACAATGAGCAGTTCTTC. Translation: CASSLLGQAGLAVYNEQFF.

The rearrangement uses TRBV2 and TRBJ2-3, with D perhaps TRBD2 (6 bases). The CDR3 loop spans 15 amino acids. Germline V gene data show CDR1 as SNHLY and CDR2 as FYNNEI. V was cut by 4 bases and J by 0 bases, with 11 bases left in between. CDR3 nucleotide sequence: TGTGCCAGCAGTGTTCGGGGGATGAGCACAGATACGCAGTATTTT. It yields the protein CASSVRGMSTDTQYF. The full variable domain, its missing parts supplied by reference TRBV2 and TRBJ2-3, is EPEVTQTPSHQVTQMGQEVILRCVPISNHLYFYWYRQILGQKVEFLVSFYNNEISEKSEIFDDQFSVERPDGSNFTLKIRSTKLEDSAMYFCASSVRGMSTDTQYFGPGTRLTVL.

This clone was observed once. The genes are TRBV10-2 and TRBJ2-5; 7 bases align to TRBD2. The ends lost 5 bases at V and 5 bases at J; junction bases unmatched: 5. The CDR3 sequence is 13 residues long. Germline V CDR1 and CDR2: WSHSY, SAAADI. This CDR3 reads CASSPWGGETQYF. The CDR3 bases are TGCGCCAGCAGTCCTTGGGGGGGGGAGACCCAGTACTTC.

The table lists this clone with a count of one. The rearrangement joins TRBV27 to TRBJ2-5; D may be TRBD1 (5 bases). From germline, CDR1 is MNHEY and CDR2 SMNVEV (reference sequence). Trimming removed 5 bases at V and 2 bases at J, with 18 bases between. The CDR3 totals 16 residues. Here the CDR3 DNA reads TGTGCCAGCAGTCCCGCCGTGGGCAGGGATCAAGAGACCCAGTACTTC. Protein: CASSPAVGRDQETQYF.

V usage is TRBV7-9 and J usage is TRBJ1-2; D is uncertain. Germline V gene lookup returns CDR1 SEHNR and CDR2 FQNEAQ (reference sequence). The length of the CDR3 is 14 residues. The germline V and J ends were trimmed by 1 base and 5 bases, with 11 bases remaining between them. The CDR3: CASSLESVKYGYTF. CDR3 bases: TGTGCCAGCAGCTTAGAATCGGTAAAATATGGCTACACCTTC.

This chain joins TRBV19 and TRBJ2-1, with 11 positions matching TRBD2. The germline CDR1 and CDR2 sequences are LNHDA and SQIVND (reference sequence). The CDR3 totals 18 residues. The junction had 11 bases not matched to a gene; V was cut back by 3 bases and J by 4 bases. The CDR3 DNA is TGTGCCAGTAGTATCCATGCACAGGGACTAGCGGTATACAATGAGCAGTTCTTC. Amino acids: CASSIHAQGLAVYNEQFF.

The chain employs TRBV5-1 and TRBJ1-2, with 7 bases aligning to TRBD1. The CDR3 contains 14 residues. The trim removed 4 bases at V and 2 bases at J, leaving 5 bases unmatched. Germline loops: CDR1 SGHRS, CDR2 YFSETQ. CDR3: CASSPGGVNYGYTF. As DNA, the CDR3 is TGCGCCAGCAGCCCAGGGGGAGTCAACTATGGCTACACCTTC.

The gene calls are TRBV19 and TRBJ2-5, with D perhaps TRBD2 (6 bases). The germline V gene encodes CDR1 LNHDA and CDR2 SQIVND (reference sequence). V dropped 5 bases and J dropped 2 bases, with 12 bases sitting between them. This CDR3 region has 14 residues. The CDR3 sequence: CASSYAGSQETQYF. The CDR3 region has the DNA TGTGCCAGTAGTTATGCGGGATCTCAAGAGACCCAGTACTTC.